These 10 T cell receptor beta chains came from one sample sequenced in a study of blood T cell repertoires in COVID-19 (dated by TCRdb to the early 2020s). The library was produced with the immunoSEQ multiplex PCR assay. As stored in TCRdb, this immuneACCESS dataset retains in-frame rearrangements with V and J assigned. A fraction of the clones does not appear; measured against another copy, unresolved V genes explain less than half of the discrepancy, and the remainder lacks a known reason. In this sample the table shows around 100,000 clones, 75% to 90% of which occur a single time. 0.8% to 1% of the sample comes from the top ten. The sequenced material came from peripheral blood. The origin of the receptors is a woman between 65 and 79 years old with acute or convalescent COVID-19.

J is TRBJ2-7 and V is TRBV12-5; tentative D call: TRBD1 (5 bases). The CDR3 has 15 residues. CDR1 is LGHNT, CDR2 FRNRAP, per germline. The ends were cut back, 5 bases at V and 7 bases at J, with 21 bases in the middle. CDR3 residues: CASGLTRARSGEQYF. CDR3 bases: TGTGCTAGTGGTCTTACACGGGCAAGGTCAGGGGAGCAGTACTTC.

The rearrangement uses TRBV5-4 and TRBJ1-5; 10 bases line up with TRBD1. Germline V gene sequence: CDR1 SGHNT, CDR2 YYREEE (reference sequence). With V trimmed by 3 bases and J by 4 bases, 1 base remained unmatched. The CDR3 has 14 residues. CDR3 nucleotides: TGTGCCAGCAGCTCGGACAGGGGGAATCAGCCCCAGCATTTT. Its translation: CASSSDRGNQPQHF.

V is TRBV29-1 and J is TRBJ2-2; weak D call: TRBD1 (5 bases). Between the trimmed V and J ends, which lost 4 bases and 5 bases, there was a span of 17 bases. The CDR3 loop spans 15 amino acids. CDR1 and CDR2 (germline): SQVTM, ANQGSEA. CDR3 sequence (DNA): TGCAGCGTTGGAGTTTCCAGGGTAGGAACCGGGGAGCTGTTTTTT. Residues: CSVGVSRVGTGELFF.

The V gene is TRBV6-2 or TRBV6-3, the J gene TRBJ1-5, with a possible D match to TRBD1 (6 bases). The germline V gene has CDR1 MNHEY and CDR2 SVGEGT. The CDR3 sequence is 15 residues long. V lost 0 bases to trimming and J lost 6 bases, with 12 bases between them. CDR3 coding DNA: TGTGCCAGCAGTTACTCGGCGGGGGCGGGTCAGCCCCAGCATTTT. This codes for CASSYSAGAGQPQHF.

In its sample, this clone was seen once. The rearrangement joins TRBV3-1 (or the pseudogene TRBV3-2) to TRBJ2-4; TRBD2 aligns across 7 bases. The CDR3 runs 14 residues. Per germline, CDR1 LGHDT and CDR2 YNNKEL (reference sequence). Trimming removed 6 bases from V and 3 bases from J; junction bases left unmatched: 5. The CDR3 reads CASSLSGGKNIQYF. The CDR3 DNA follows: TGTGCCAGCAGTCTTTCGGGGGGCAAAAACATTCAGTACTTC.

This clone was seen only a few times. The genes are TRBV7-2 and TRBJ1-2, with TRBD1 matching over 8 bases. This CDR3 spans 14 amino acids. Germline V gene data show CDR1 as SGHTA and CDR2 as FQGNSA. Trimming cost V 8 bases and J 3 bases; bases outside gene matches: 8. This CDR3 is CASALTGDDYGYTF. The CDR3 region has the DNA TGTGCCAGCGCCTTGACAGGGGATGACTATGGCTACACCTTC. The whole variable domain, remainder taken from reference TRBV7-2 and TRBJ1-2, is GAGVSQSPSNKVTEKGKDVELRCDPISGHTALYWYRQSLGQGLEFLIYFQGNSAPDKSGLPSDRFSAERTGGSVSTLTIQRTQQEDSAVYLCASALTGDDYGYTFGSGTRLTVV.

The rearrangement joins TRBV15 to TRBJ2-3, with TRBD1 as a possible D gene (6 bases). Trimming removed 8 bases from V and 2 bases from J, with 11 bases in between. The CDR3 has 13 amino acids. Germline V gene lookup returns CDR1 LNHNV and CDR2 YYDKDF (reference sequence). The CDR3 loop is CATQYRDTDTQYF. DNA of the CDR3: TGTGCCACCCAATACAGGGACACAGATACGCAGTATTTT.

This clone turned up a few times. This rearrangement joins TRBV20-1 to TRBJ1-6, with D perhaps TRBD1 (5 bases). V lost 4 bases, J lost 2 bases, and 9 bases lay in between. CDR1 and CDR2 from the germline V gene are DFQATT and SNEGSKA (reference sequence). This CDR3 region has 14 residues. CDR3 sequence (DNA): TGCAGTGCTATTGACAGTGCCTATAATTCACCCCTCCACTTT. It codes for CSAIDSAYNSPLHF.

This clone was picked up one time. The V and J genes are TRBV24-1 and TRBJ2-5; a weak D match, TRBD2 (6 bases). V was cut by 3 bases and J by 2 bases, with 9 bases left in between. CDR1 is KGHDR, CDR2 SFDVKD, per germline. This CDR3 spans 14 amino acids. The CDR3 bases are TGTGCCACCAGTGATCCGGGGGTGCAAGAGACCCAGTACTTC. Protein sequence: CATSDPGVQETQYF.

The CDR3 sequence: CASLLGGANTGELFF. The CDR3 region has the DNA TGTGCCAGCCTACTCGGGGGGGCCAACACCGGGGAGCTGTTTTTT. The rearrangement joins TRBV6-5 to TRBJ2-2; 8 positions match TRBD2. The V segment lost 8 bases and the J segment 2 bases; nucleotides outside the gene matches: 7. CDR1 is MNHEY, CDR2 SVGAGI, per germline. The CDR3 extends over 15 amino acids.